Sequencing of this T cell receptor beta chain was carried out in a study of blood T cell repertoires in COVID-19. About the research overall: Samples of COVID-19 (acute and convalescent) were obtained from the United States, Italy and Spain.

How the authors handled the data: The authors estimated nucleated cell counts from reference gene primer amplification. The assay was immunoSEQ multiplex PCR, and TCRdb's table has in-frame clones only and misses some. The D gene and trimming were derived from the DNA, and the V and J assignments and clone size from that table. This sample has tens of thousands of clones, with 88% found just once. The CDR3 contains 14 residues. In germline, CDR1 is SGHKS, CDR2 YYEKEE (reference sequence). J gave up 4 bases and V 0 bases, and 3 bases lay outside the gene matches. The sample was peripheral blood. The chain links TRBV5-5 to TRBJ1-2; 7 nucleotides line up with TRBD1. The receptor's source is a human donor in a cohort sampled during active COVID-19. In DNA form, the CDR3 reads TGTGCCAGCAGCTTGGCTACAGGGGTCTATGGCTACACCTTC. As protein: CASSLATGVYGYTF.